This TCR beta chain was found in a study of blood T cell repertoires in COVID-19. Background on the study: Acute and convalescent COVID-19 samples came from the United States, Italy and Spain. T cells, B-cell-depleted T cells, or PBMCs supplied cDNA or gDNA.

Clones were read by immunoSEQ multiplex PCR, and TCRdb kept only the in-frame ones, dropping some. The top ten clones hold around 7% of a sample with some 6,000 clones, around 90% of them seen once. The specimen was peripheral blood. This TCR was recovered from a human donor in a cohort sampled during active COVID-19.

CDR3 DNA sequence: TGTGCCTGGAGTCCAGGGTTAGATAACTCCTACGAGCAGTACTTC. Its translation is CAWSPGLDNSYEQYF. V gene TRBV30 combines with J gene TRBJ2-7; a weak D match, TRBD1 (5 bases). This CDR3 spans 15 amino acids. Trimming took 2 bases from V and 0 from J, leaving 14 bases between them. Germline V CDR1 and CDR2: GTSNPN, SVGIG (reference sequence).